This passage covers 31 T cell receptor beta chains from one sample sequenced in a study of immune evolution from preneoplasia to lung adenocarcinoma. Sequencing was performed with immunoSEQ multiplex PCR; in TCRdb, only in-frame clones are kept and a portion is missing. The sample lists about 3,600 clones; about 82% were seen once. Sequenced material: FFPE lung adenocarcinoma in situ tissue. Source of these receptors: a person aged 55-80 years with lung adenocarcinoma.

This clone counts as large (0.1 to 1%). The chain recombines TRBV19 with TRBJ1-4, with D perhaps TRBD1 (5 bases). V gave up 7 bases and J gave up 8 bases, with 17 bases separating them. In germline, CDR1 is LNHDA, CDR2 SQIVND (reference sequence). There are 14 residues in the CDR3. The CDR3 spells CASTVGSGAEKLFF. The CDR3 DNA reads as TGTGCCAGTACCGTCGGCTCCGGGGCCGAAAAACTGTTTTTT.

The CDR3 sequence is CASSDQGQGAPLNTEAFF. The CDR3 DNA reads TGCGCCAGCAGTGACCAGGGACAGGGGGCCCCCTTGAACACTGAAGCTTTCTTT. The chain is built from TRBV10-1 and TRBJ1-1, with 12 bases aligning to TRBD1. The CDR3 is 18 residues long. The germline V gene encodes CDR1 WNHNN and CDR2 SYGVQD (reference sequence). Germline trimming cut 3 bases from V and 0 bases from J; bases unmatched to any gene: 8.

As DNA, the CDR3 is TGTGCCAGCTCAACCAGGGGCTACGAGCAGTACTTC. Translation gives CASSTRGYEQYF. The chain couples TRBV18 to TRBJ2-7; tentative D call: TRBD1 (6 bases). Trimming took 5 bases from V and 3 from J, leaving 8 bases between them. The CDR3 is 12 residues long. The germline CDR1 and CDR2 sequences are KGHSH and LQKENI. The variable domain in full, with the rest retrieved from reference TRBV18 and TRBJ2-7, is NAGVMQNPRHLVRRRGQEARLRCSPMKGHSHVYWYRQLPEEGLKFMVYLQKENIIDESGMPKERFSAEFPKEGPSILRIQQVVRGDSAAYFCASSTRGYEQYFGPGTRLTVT.

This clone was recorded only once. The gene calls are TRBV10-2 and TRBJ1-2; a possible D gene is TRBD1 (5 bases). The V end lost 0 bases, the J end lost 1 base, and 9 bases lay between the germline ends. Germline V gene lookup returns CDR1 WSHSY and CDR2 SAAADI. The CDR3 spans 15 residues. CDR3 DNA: TGCGCCAGCAGTGAGTCTGTAGGGGATAACTATGGCTACACCTTC. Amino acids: CASSESVGDNYGYTF.

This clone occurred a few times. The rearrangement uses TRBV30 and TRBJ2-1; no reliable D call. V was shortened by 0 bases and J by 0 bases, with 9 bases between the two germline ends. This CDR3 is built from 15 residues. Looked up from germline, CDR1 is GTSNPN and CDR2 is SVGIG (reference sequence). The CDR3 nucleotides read TGTGCCTGGAGTGTAGCCACCTCCTCCTACAATGAGCAGTTCTTC. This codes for CAWSVATSSYNEQFF.

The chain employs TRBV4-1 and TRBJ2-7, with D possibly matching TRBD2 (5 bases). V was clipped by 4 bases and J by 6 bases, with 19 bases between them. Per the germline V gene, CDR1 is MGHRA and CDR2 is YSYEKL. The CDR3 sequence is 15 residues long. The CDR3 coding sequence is TGCGCCAGCAGCCCCAAGGACGGGGTGTCGGGCGAGCAGTACTTC. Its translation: CASSPKDGVSGEQYF.

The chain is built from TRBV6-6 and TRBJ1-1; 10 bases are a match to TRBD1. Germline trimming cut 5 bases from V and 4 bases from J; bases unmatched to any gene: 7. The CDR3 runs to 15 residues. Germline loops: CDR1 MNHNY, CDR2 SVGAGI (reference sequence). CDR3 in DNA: TGTGCCAGCAGTAAACGACAGGGGGCAATCACTGAAGCTTTCTTT. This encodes CASSKRQGAITEAFF.

Here the CDR3 DNA reads TGTGCCAGTAGTATGTGGGGCGGGACCACTGAAGCTTTCTTT. Protein product: CASSMWGGTTEAFF. V and J are TRBV19 and TRBJ1-1; a possible D gene is TRBD1 (5 bases). Per germline, CDR1 LNHDA and CDR2 SQIVND (reference sequence). V lost 3 bases and J lost 4, with 12 bases in between. CDR3 length: 14 residues.

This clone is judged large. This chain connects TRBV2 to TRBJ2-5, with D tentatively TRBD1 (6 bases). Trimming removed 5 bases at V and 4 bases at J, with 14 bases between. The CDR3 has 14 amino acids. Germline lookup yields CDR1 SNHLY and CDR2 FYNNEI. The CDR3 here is CASSRPGVVETQYF. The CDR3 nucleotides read TGTGCCAGCAGTAGGCCAGGGGTGGTAGAGACCCAGTACTTC.

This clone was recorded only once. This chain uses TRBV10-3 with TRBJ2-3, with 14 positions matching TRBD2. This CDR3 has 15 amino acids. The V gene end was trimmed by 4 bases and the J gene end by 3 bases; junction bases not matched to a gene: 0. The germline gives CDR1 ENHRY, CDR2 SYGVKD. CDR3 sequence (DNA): TGTGCCATCAGTGGGACTAGCGGGGGGACAGATACGCAGTATTTT. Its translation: CAISGTSGGTDTQYF.

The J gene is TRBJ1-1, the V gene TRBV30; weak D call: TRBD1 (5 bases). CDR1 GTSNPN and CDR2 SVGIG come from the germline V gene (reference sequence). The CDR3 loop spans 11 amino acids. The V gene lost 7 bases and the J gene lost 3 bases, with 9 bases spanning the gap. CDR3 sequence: CAYRGYTEAFF. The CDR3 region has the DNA TGTGCCTATAGGGGATACACTGAAGCTTTCTTT.

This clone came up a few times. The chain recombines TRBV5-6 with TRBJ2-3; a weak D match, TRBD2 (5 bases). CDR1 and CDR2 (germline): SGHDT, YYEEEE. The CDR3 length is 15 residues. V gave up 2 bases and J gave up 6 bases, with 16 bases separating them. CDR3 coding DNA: TGTGCCAGCAGCTTCCTACCCGGCGGCGGGGATACGCAGTATTTT. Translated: CASSFLPGGGDTQYF.

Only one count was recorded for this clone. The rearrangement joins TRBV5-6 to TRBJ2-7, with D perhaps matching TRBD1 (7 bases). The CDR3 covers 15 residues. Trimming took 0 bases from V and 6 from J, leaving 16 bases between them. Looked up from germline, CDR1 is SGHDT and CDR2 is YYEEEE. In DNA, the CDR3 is TGTGCCAGCAGCTTGGCCGGAGGGACAGTTTTCGAGCAGTACTTC. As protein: CASSLAGGTVFEQYF. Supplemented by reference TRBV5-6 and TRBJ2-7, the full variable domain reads DAGVTQSPTHLIKTRGQQVTLRCSPKSGHDTVSWYQQALGQGPQFIFQYYEEEERQRGNFPDRFSGHQFPNYSSELNVNALLLGDSALYLCASSLAGGTVFEQYFGPGTRLTVT.

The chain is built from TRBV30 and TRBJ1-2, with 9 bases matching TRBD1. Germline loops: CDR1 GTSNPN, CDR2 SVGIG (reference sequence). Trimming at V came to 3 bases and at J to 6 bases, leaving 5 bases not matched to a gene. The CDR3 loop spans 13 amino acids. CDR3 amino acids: CAWSFTGGNGYTF. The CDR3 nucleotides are TGTGCCTGGAGCTTCACAGGGGGCAATGGCTACACCTTC.

Here the CDR3 reads CASSPIGGVTGNTIYF. As DNA, the CDR3 is TGTGCCAGCAGCCCTATCGGGGGGGTAACTGGAAACACCATATATTTT. The V gene is TRBV14, the J gene TRBJ1-3; possibly TRBD1 for D (5 bases). This CDR3 has 16 residues. From germline, CDR1 is SGHDN and CDR2 FVKESK. The V and J ends lost 4 bases and 2 bases respectively, with 15 bases between them. The variable domain in full, with the rest retrieved from reference TRBV14 and TRBJ1-3, is EAGVTQFPSHSVIEKGQTVTLRCDPISGHDNLYWYRRVMGKEIKFLLHFVKESKQDESGMPNNRFLAERTGGTYSTLKVQPAELEDSGVYFCASSPIGGVTGNTIYFGEGSWLTVV.

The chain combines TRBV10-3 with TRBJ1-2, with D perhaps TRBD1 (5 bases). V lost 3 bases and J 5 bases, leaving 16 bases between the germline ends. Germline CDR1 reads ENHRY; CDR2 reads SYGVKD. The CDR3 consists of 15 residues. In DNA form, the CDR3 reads TGTGCCATCAGTGACTACACTCCGGGGGGGTATGGCTACACCTTC. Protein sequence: CAISDYTPGGYGYTF.

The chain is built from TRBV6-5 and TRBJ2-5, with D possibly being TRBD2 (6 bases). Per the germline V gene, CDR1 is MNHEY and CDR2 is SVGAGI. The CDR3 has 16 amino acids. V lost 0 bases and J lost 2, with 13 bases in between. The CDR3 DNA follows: TGTGCCAGCAGTTACTCTGGGGGAGGACGGCAAGAGACCCAGTACTTC. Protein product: CASSYSGGGRQETQYF.

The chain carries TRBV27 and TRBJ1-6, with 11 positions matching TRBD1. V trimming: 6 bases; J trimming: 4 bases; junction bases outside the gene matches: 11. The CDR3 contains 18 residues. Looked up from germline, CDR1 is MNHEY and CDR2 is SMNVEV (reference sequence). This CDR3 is CASRGLGQGARYNSPLHF. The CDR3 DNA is TGTGCCAGCAGAGGTCTAGGACAGGGGGCCAGATATAATTCACCCCTCCACTTT.

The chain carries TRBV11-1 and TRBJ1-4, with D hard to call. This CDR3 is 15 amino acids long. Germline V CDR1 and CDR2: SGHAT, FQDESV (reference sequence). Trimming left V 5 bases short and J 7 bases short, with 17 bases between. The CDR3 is CASSLHMDLGEKLFF. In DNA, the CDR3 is TGTGCCAGCAGCCTACATATGGACCTCGGTGAAAAACTGTTTTTT.

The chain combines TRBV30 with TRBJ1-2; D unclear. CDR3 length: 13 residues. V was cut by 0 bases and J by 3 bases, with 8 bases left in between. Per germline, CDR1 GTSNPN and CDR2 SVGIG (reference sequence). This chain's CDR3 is CAWSVNRYYGYTF. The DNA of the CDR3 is TGTGCCTGGAGTGTGAACAGATACTATGGCTACACCTTC.

CDR3 sequence reads: CASSLLDEAYNEQFF. The CDR3 region has the DNA TGTGCCAGCAGCTTATTGGACGAAGCGTACAATGAGCAGTTCTTC. The V and J genes are TRBV7-3 and TRBJ2-1; D is undetermined. With 2 bases removed from V and 4 bases from J, the gap between germline ends came to 12 bases. CDR1 is SGHTA, CDR2 FQGTGA, per germline. The CDR3 contains 15 residues.

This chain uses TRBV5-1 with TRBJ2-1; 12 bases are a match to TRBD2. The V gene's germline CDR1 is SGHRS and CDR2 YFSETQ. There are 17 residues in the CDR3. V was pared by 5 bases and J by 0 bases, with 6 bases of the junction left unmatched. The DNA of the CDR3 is TGCGCCAGCAGTACTAGCGGGGGGCGCAACTCCTACAATGAGCAGTTCTTC. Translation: CASSTSGGRNSYNEQFF.

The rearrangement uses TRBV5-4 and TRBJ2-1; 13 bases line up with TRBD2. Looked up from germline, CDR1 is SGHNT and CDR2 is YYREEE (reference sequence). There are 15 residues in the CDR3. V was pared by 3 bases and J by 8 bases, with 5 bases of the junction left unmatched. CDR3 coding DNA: TGTGCCAGCAGCTCACTAGCGGGGGGGTCCCATGAGCAGTTCTTC. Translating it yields CASSSLAGGSHEQFF.

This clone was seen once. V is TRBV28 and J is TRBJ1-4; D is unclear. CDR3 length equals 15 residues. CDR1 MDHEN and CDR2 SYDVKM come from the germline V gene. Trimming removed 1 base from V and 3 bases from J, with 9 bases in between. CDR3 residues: CASSLFGPANEKLFF. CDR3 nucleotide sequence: TGTGCCAGCAGTTTATTCGGGCCCGCTAATGAAAAACTGTTTTTT.

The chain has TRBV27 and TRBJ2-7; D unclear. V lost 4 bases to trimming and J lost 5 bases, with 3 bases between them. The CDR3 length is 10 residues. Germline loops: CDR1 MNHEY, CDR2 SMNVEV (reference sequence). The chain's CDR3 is CASSSHEQYF. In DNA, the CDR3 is TGTGCCAGCAGTTCCCACGAGCAGTACTTC.

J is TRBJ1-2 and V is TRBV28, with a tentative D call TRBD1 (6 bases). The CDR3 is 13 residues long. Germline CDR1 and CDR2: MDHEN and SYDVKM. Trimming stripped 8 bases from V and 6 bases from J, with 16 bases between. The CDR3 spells CASLKQGLDGYTF. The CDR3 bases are TGTGCCAGCCTTAAACAGGGACTTGATGGCTACACCTTC.

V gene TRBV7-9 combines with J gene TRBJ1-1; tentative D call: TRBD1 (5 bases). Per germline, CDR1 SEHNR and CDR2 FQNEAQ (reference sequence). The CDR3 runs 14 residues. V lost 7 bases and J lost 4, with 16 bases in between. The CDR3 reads CASTQGRRGTEAFF. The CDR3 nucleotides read TGTGCCAGCACCCAGGGCAGGCGTGGCACTGAAGCTTTCTTT.

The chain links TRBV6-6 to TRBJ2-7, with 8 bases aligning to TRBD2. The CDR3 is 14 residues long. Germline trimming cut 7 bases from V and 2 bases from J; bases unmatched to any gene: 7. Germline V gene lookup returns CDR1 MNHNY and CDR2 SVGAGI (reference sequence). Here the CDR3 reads CASTREGLTYEQYF. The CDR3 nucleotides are TGTGCCAGCACCCGGGAGGGCCTAACCTACGAGCAGTACTTC.

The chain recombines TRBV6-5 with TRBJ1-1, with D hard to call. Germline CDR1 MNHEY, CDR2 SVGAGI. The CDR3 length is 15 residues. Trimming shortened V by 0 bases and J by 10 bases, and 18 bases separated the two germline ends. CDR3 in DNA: TGTGCCAGCAGTTACTCGATAGAAGGGCCACGCGGAGCTTTCTTT. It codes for CASSYSIEGPRGAFF.

This CDR3 reads CASSLEVRGNSPLHF. As DNA, the CDR3 is TGTGCCAGCAGCTTGGAGGTCAGGGGAAACTCACCCCTCCACTTT. The chain has TRBV5-4 and TRBJ1-6; perhaps TRBD1 as D (6 bases). Germline-derived CDR1 and CDR2 are SGHNT and YYREEE (reference sequence). The V end lost 0 bases, the J end lost 10 bases, and 14 bases lay between the germline ends. The CDR3 has 15 residues.

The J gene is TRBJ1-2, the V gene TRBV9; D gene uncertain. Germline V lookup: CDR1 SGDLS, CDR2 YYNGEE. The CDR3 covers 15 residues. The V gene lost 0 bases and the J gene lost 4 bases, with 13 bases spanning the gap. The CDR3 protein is CASSVGPLAGYGYTF. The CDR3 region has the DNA TGTGCCAGCAGCGTAGGTCCCCTGGCTGGCTATGGCTACACCTTC.